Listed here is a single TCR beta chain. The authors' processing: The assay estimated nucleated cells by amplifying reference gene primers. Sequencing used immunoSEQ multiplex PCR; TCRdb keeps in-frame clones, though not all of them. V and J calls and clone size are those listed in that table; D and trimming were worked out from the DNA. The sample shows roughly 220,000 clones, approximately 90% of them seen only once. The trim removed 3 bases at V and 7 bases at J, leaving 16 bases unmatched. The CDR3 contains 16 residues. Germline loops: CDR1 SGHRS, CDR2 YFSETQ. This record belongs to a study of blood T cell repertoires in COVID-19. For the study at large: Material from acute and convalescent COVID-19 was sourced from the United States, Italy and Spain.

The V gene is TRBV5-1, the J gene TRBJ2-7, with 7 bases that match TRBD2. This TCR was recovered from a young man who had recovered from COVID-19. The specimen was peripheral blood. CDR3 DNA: TGCGCCAGCAGCTCCGGGGGGTCCAGGGCCGAAGGGGAGCAGTACTTC. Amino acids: CASSSGGSRAEGEQYF.